These 5 T cell receptor beta chains share one sample of origin, sequenced in a study of blood T cell repertoires in COVID-19 (dated by TCRdb to 2019 to 2021). Library construction relied on the immunoSEQ multiplex PCR assay. Not all clones reach the TCRdb copy of this immuneACCESS table, which keeps in-frame sequences only. Checked studies attribute under half of the gap to unresolved V genes and leave the rest unexplained. The sample table shows about 160,000 clones, and almost 85% are seen once. Around a fifth of the sample rests with the top ten. Sequencing input: peripheral blood. All receptors come from a woman older than 75 with acute or convalescent COVID-19.

The chain is built from TRBV3-1 (or the pseudogene TRBV3-2) and TRBJ2-7; D is perhaps TRBD2 (6 bases). V lost 2 bases, J lost 6 bases, and 14 bases lay in between. This CDR3 comprises 14 residues. Germline V gene sequence: CDR1 LGHDT, CDR2 YNNKEL (reference sequence). The CDR3 sequence: CASSQSGLGGEQYF. CDR3 sequence (DNA): TGTGCCAGCAGCCAATCAGGACTCGGGGGCGAGCAGTACTTC.

The rearrangement uses TRBV3-1 (or the pseudogene TRBV3-2) and TRBJ2-4; TRBD2 is a possible D gene (5 bases). Trimming stripped 4 bases from V and 0 bases from J, with 25 bases between. CDR1 LGHDT and CDR2 YNNKEL come from the germline V gene (reference sequence). This CDR3 is built from 20 residues. The DNA for the CDR3 is TGTGCCAGCAGCCTCAACTGGGTCCCGGGCCGGGGAATAGCCAAAAACATTCAGTACTTC. Amino acid sequence: CASSLNWVPGRGIAKNIQYF.

This clone was seen just once. The rearrangement uses TRBV19 and TRBJ2-7, with 13 bases matching TRBD2. The germline CDR1 and CDR2 sequences are LNHDA and SQIVND (reference sequence). The CDR3 has 15 residues. J lost 4 bases, V lost 4 bases, and 4 bases had no gene match. CDR3 nucleotides: TGTGCCAGTAGTAGGGGACTAGCGGGAATGTACGAGCAGTACTTC. Residues: CASSRGLAGMYEQYF.

V is TRBV6-5 and J is TRBJ2-1; the match to TRBD2 covers 8 bases. Trimming at V came to 0 bases and at J to 8 bases, leaving 9 bases not matched to a gene. The CDR3 sequence is 16 residues long. Germline loops: CDR1 MNHEY, CDR2 SVGAGI. The CDR3 loop reads CASSYSGGRLGDEQFF. The CDR3 bases are TGTGCCAGCAGTTACTCGGGCGGGAGGCTGGGTGATGAGCAGTTCTTC.

J is TRBJ2-2 and V is TRBV3-1 (or the pseudogene TRBV3-2); D gene ambiguous. Per the germline V gene, CDR1 is LGHDT and CDR2 is YNNKEL (reference sequence). Trimming removed 1 base at V and 4 bases at J, with 7 bases between. The CDR3 length is 14 residues. The CDR3, as DNA: TGTGCCAGCAGCCAAGGAGGCAGCACCGGGGAGCTGTTTTTT. Its translation: CASSQGGSTGELFF.